The 24 T cell receptor beta chains in this list originate from one sample, sequenced in a study of OX40 agonist ivuxolimab in advanced cancers. Measured with immunoSEQ multiplex PCR; TCRdb has only the in-frame clones, and not every one. The repertoire consists of more than 60,000 clones, with around 84% occurring once and the leading ten covering around 3.8%. The starting material was CD4+ or CD8+ T cells sorted from blood, obtained in a trial of the OX40 agonist ivuxolimab. The receptors originated from an adult with an advanced solid tumor such as melanoma, head and neck, liver or kidney cancer.

This rearrangement joins TRBV28 to TRBJ1-1, with 12 bases lining up with TRBD1. Unmatched junction bases numbered 9, after V lost 7 bases and J lost 6 bases. The CDR3 sequence is 15 residues long. From germline, CDR1 is MDHEN and CDR2 SYDVKM. The CDR3, as DNA: TGTGCCAGCACATCCGGGACAGGGGGCCCCCCTGAAGCTTTCTTT. Its protein is CASTSGTGGPPEAFF.

This clone has only a few counts. The chain combines TRBV18 with TRBJ2-5; D gene ambiguous. Trimming took off 3 bases at V and 1 base at J, with 3 bases between the two ends. The CDR3 totals 12 residues. The V gene's germline CDR1 is KGHSH and CDR2 LQKENI. The CDR3 protein is CASSPGQETQYF. The CDR3 region has the DNA TGTGCCAGCTCACCCGGCCAAGAGACCCAGTACTTC. Complete variable domain (other parts from reference TRBV18 and TRBJ2-5): NAGVMQNPRHLVRRRGQEARLRCSPMKGHSHVYWYRQLPEEGLKFMVYLQKENIIDESGMPKERFSAEFPKEGPSILRIQQVVRGDSAAYFCASSPGQETQYFGPGTRLLVL.

V usage is TRBV28 and J usage is TRBJ2-3; 9 bases fit TRBD1. There are 12 residues in the CDR3. J was trimmed by 13 bases and V by 5 bases; bases with no gene match: 7. Germline-derived CDR1 and CDR2 are MDHEN and SYDVKM. CDR3 sequence: CASSLRQGVKYF. The CDR3 DNA reads TGTGCCAGCAGTCTTAGACAGGGGGTTAAGTATTTT.

CDR3 amino acids: CASSDRGRTGETQYF. The CDR3 region has the DNA TGTGCCAGCAGCGACCGGGGTAGAACGGGAGAGACCCAGTACTTC. The chain carries TRBV7-3 and TRBJ2-5, with TRBD2 as a possible D gene (5 bases). Trimming cost V 5 bases and J 4 bases, with 17 bases left between them. Germline CDR1 is SGHTA and CDR2 is FQGTGA. This CDR3 region has 15 residues.

The chain is built from TRBV11-2 and TRBJ1-1; 9 nucleotides agree with TRBD1. Germline loops: CDR1 SGHAT, CDR2 FQNNGV. This CDR3 contains 13 residues. V lost 5 bases and J lost 5; bases outside the gene matches: 3. The CDR3 loop reads CASSRTGETEAFF. The CDR3 DNA follows: TGTGCCAGCAGCCGGACAGGGGAAACTGAAGCTTTCTTT.

V and J are TRBV5-8 and TRBJ2-3; tentatively, D is TRBD1 or TRBD2 (7 bases each). CDR1 is SGHTS, CDR2 YDEGEE, per germline. The V and J ends lost 6 bases and 0 bases respectively, with 14 bases between them. This CDR3 has 15 residues. The DNA of the CDR3 is TGTGCCAGCACCGGGGAGGGGGCTAGCACAGATACGCAGTATTTT. It yields the protein CASTGEGASTDTQYF. Using reference TRBV5-8 and TRBJ2-3 for the parts outside the CDR3, the full variable domain is EAGVTQSPTHLIKTRGQQATLRCSPISGHTSVYWYQQALGLGLQFLLWYDEGEERNRGNFPPRFSGRQFPNYSSELNVNALELEDSALYLCASTGEGASTDTQYFGPGTRLTVL.

This chain links TRBV5-1 with TRBJ2-5; D is unclear. CDR3 length: 14 residues. Trimming stripped 1 base from V and 0 bases from J, with 7 bases between. In germline, CDR1 is SGHRS, CDR2 YFSETQ. The CDR3 sequence is CASSLSGYQETQYF. The CDR3 nucleotides are TGCGCCAGCAGCTTGTCAGGATACCAAGAGACCCAGTACTTC.

This clone has just one count. This rearrangement joins TRBV14 to TRBJ2-2; D unclear. The germline CDR1 and CDR2 sequences are SGHDN and FVKESK. V lost 4 bases and J 5 bases, leaving 8 bases between the germline ends. This CDR3 region has 13 residues. The CDR3: CASSPSFTGELFF. The CDR3 DNA sequence: TGTGCCAGCAGCCCTTCCTTTACCGGGGAGCTGTTTTTT.

The chain recombines TRBV7-9 with TRBJ1-2; no definite D call. There are 14 residues in the CDR3. With 2 bases removed from V and 14 bases from J, the gap between germline ends came to 21 bases. From germline, CDR1 is SEHNR and CDR2 FQNEAQ (reference sequence). The CDR3 DNA sequence: TGTGCCAGCAGCTTAACGGGAATAGGAATCGGTGGGACCTTC. Residues: CASSLTGIGIGGTF.

The chain uses TRBV7-3 and TRBJ2-1; 14 bases fit TRBD2. Germline CDR1 reads SGHTA; CDR2 reads FQGTGA. CDR3 length equals 15 residues. J was trimmed by 7 bases and V by 5 bases; bases with no gene match: 4. The CDR3 nucleotides read TGTGCCAGCAGCGCGGGACTAGCGGGAGTAAATGAGCAGTTCTTC. Protein sequence: CASSAGLAGVNEQFF.

The chain uses TRBV7-9 and TRBJ2-1, with D tentatively TRBD1 (6 bases). The CDR3 is made up of 15 amino acids. Trimming left V 1 base short and J 6 bases short, with 13 bases between. Germline values: CDR1 SEHNR, CDR2 FQNEAQ (reference sequence). This CDR3 is CASSLDGQRFNEQFF. The CDR3 DNA reads as TGTGCCAGCAGCTTAGATGGACAGAGGTTCAATGAGCAGTTCTTC.

The chain combines TRBV11-2 with TRBJ2-5; TRBD1 aligns across 9 bases. TRBJ2-7 matches the DNA end more closely, so the J call is doubtful. The V gene's germline CDR1 is SGHAT and CDR2 FQNNGV. The CDR3 consists of 15 residues. CDR3 DNA: TGTGCCAGCAGCCCTCACCAATACAGGGGGCACGAGCAGTACTTC. It encodes CASSPHQYRGHEQYF.

This clone was observed once. The CDR3 reads CASTKREWELFF. CDR3 DNA: TGTGCCAGCACCAAGCGGGAGTGGGAGCTGTTTTTT. V is TRBV2 and J is TRBJ2-2, with 8 positions matching TRBD2. This CDR3 contains 12 residues. With V trimmed by 7 bases and J by 9 bases, 4 bases remained unmatched. Per germline, CDR1 SNHLY and CDR2 FYNNEI.

The CDR3 bases are TGTGCCCCCTTCGCCTACGAGCAGTACTTC. Its translation: CAPFAYEQYF. The chain couples TRBV7-3 to TRBJ2-7, with D uncertain. Trimming left V 11 bases short and J 2 bases short, with 7 bases between. Germline CDR1 is SGHTA and CDR2 is FQGTGA. The CDR3 is made up of 10 amino acids. The whole variable domain, remainder taken from reference TRBV7-3 and TRBJ2-7, is GAGVSQTPSNKVTEKGKYVELRCDPISGHTALYWYRQSLGQGPEFLIYFQGTGAADDSGLPNDRFFAVRPEGSVSTLKIQRTERGDSAVYLCAPFAYEQYFGPGTRLTVT.

This chain uses TRBV27 with TRBJ2-1; 11 nucleotides align to TRBD2. There are 14 residues in the CDR3. V dropped 8 bases and J dropped 4; count of bases not matched to a gene: 4. Per germline, CDR1 MNHEY and CDR2 SMNVEV (reference sequence). CDR3 DNA: TGTGCCAGCGGGGGACTAGCGGAGTACAATGAGCAGTTCTTC. Residues: CASGGLAEYNEQFF.

The V gene is TRBV28, the J gene TRBJ1-2; D is ambiguous. The CDR3 has 12 amino acids. Germline CDR1 and CDR2: MDHEN and SYDVKM. The ends were cut back, 3 bases at V and 4 bases at J, with 6 bases in the middle. CDR3 amino acids: CASSFWLYGYTF. The CDR3 DNA follows: TGTGCCAGCAGTTTCTGGCTCTATGGCTACACCTTC.

The genes are TRBV10-3 and TRBJ1-6; 7 bases align to TRBD1. This CDR3 has 15 amino acids. Looked up from germline, CDR1 is ENHRY and CDR2 is SYGVKD. V shed 6 bases, J shed 7 bases, and the junction held 9 bases outside the gene matches. CDR3 in DNA: TGTGCCATCAGCGAAACCAGGGGGGGCAATTCACCCCTCCACTTT. This translates into CAISETRGGNSPLHF.

The chain links TRBV5-5 to TRBJ1-1; D unresolved. Germline lookup yields CDR1 SGHKS and CDR2 YYEKEE (reference sequence). The CDR3 length is 15 residues. Trimming removed 0 bases from V and 2 bases from J, with 11 bases in between. CDR3 sequence reads: CASSLAEQANTEAFF. CDR3 DNA: TGTGCCAGCAGCTTGGCGGAGCAGGCTAACACTGAAGCTTTCTTT.

This clone was observed a handful of times. For the CDR3, the DNA is TGTGCCAGCAGCTTCCTCGAGTTCACCGGGGAGCTGTTTTTT. It is translated as CASSFLEFTGELFF. The chain recombines TRBV11-2 with TRBJ2-2, with D hard to call. Trimming removed 3 bases from V and 4 bases from J, with 9 bases in between. This CDR3 comprises 14 residues. Germline values: CDR1 SGHAT, CDR2 FQNNGV.

The chain joins TRBV5-4 to TRBJ2-5, with D perhaps matching TRBD2 (7 bases). Germline V lookup: CDR1 SGHNT, CDR2 YYREEE (reference sequence). This CDR3 has 15 amino acids. Deletions cut 1 base from V and 1 base from J, with 11 bases between. In nucleotides, the CDR3 is TGTGCCAGCAGCTTGCGGCGGGGGCCCCAAGAGACCCAGTACTTC. Protein sequence: CASSLRRGPQETQYF. The full variable domain, rest sourced from reference TRBV5-4 and TRBJ2-5, is ETGVTQSPTHLIKTRGQQVTLRCSSQSGHNTVSWYQQALGQGPQFIFQYYREEENGRGNFPPRFSGLQFPNYSSELNVNALELDDSALYLCASSLRRGPQETQYFGPGTRLLVL.

V and J are TRBV28 and TRBJ2-7; TRBD1 aligns across 9 bases. CDR3 size: 13 residues. Germline V gene sequence: CDR1 MDHEN, CDR2 SYDVKM. Germline trimming cut 4 bases from V and 3 bases from J; bases unmatched to any gene: 1. The CDR3 here is CASSWGQGYEQYF. The CDR3 DNA is TGTGCCAGCAGTTGGGGACAGGGCTACGAGCAGTACTTC.

Remarks on this clone: One junction end disagrees with the germline gene, perhaps due to a read error. The CDR3 DNA sequence: TGTGCCAGCACTTACAGGGAGTACCAAGAGACCCAGTACTTC. Translating gives CASTYREYQETQYF. V usage is TRBV6-6 and J usage is TRBJ2-5; D perhaps matches TRBD1 (6 bases). Germline loops: CDR1 MNHNY, CDR2 SVGAGI (reference sequence). This CDR3 spans 14 amino acids.

The chain joins TRBV5-4 to TRBJ2-7, with D possibly being TRBD2 (6 bases). The V and J ends lost 2 bases and 0 bases respectively, with 12 bases between them. The CDR3 has 15 residues. Germline CDR1 is SGHNT and CDR2 is YYREEE (reference sequence). The DNA of the CDR3 is TGTGCCAGCAGCTTCACTAGCACGAGCTCCTACGAGCAGTACTTC. Protein: CASSFTSTSSYEQYF.

The CDR3 nucleotides read TGTGCCAGCAGCCTCGATGTTGGGGGGCAGTTCTTC. The encoded protein is CASSLDVGGQFF. The chain uses TRBV9 and TRBJ2-1; the D gene could be TRBD1 or TRBD2 (5 bases each). Per germline, CDR1 SGDLS and CDR2 YYNGEE. The CDR3 is made up of 12 amino acids. Trimming left V 4 bases short and J 12 bases short, with 14 bases between.